Sequencing of this T cell receptor (beta chain) was carried out in a study of blood T cell repertoires in COVID-19. Study at large: Whether acute or convalescent, the COVID-19 samples came from the United States, Italy and Spain.

Original methodology: The assay estimated nucleated cells by amplifying reference gene primers. Profiling relied on immunoSEQ multiplex PCR, and the TCRdb table lists in-frame clones only, not all of them. V and J calls and clone size are copied from that table; D and trimming were computed from the DNA. The sample records about 400,000 clones, 70% to 90% being singletons. Individuals aged about 18 to 89 years were recruited from approximately 24 US areas. Cohorts were based on clinical histories the participants reported. CDR1 is MGHRA and CDR2 is YSYEKL in the germline V gene. V was pared by 3 bases and J by 2 bases, with 16 bases between. This CDR3 is 17 amino acids long.

This TCR came from a woman between 35 and 50 years old with acute COVID-19. What was sequenced was PBMCs or T cells enriched from blood (not recorded which). This rearrangement joins TRBV4-1 to TRBJ1-4; tentatively, D is TRBD1 (6 bases). The CDR3 here is CASSQGGMGGTNEKLFF. Written as DNA, the CDR3 is TGCGCCAGCAGCCAGGGAGGGATGGGGGGCACTAATGAAAAACTGTTTTTT.